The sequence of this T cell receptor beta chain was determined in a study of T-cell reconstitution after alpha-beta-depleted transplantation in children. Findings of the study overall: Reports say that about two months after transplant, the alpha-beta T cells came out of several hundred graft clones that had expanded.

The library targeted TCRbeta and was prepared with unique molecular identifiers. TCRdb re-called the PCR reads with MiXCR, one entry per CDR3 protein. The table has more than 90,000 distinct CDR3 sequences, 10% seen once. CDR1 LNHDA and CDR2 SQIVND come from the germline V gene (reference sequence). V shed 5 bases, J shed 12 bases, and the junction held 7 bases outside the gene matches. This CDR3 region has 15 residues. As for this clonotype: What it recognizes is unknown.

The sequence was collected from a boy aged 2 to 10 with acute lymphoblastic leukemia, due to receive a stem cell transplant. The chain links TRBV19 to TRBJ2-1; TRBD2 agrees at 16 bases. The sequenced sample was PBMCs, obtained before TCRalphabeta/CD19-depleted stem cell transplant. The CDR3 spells CASSGGTSGRGVQFF. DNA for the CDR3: TGTGCCAGTAGTGGGGGGACTAGCGGGAGGGGTGTGCAGTTCTTC.